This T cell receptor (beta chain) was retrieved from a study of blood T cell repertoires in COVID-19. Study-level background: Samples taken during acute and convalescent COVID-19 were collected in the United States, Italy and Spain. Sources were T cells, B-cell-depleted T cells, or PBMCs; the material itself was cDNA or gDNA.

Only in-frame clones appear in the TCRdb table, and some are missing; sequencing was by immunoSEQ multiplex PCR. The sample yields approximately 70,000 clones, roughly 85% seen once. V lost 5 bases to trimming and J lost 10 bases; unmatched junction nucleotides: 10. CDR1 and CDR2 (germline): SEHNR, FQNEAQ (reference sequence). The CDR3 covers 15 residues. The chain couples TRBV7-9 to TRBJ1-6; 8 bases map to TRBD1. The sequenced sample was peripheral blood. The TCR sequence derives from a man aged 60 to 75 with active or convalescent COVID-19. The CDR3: CASSVGQGGNSPLHF. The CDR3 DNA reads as TGTGCCAGCAGCGTTGGACAGGGTGGCAACTCACCCCTCCACTTT.